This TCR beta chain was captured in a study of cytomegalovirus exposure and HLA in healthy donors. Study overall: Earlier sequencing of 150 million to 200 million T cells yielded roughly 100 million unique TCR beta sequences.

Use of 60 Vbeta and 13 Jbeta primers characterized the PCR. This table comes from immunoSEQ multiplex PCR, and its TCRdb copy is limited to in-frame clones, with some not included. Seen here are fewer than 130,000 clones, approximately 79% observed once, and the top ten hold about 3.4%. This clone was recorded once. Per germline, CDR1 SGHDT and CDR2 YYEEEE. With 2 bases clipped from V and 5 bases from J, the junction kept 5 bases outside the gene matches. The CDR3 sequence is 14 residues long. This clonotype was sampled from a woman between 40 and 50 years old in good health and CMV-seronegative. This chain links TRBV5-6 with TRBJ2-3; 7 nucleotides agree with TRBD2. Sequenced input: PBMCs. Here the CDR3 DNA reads TGTGCCAGCAGCTTAGCGGGGTTTAAAGATACGCAGTATTTT. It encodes CASSLAGFKDTQYF.